The next 17 T cell receptor beta chains were all read from a single sample in a study of regulatory T cells in long-lasting Graves disease (dated by TCRdb to the early 2020s). Receptors were amplified or captured by multiplex PCR. TCRdb names Illumina HiSeq 4000 as the instrument used. To build TCR beta libraries, CDR3 regions were amplified by Arm-PCR using iRepertoire HTBI primers. The raw public data were reprocessed by TCRdb itself: fastp quality trimming at Q25, MiXCR clonotype calling, in-frame beta chains only. Each CDR3 protein gets just one entry, which takes the most common genes and DNA from the rows behind it. The sample records about 440,000 distinct CDR3 sequences, more than 12% of which are singletons. The leading ten clones occupy over 15% of the sample. The time point label for this specimen denotes: newly diagnosed GD, antithyroid drugs for less than 3 months. For both TCR sequencing and RNA sequencing, RNA was extracted from PBMCs using TRIzol.

The same data also went into a second study, on T cells in Graves' hyperthyroidism and ophthalmopathy.

The input for sequencing was peripheral blood mononuclear cells (PBMCs), taken at new diagnosis, from a patient treated with antithyroid drugs. The receptors derive from a woman between 25 and 40 years old with Graves disease. Donor details come from another sample of the same person, matched by shared clones.

The V gene is TRBV14, the J gene TRBJ2-3; TRBD2 aligns across 8 bases. The CDR3 runs to 15 residues. The germline gives CDR1 SGHDN, CDR2 FVKESK. The V gene end was trimmed by 0 bases and the J gene end by 1 base; junction bases not matched to a gene: 0. In DNA, the CDR3 is TGTGCCAGCAGCCAAGATAGCGGGGGCACAGATACGCAGTATTTT. It codes for CASSQDSGGTDTQYF.

This clonotype was found many times. The rearrangement links TRBV5-1 to TRBJ2-7; 14 bases are shared with TRBD2. From germline, CDR1 is SGHRS and CDR2 YFSETQ. V lost 0 bases to trimming and J lost 6 bases; unmatched junction nucleotides: 5. CDR3 length: 16 residues. In DNA form, the CDR3 reads TGCGCCAGCAGCTTGGCTGGGACTAGCGGGAGTCGCGAGCAGTACTTC. It codes for CASSLAGTSGSREQYF.

This clonotype showed up many times. V gene TRBV3-1 combines with J gene TRBJ1-5; the D is unclear. The ends were cut back, 4 bases at V and 5 bases at J, with 18 bases in the middle. The CDR3 loop spans 16 amino acids. Germline lookup yields CDR1 LGHDT and CDR2 YNNKEL (reference sequence). The CDR3 is CASSLSSGGFDQPQHF. In DNA, the CDR3 is TGTGCCAGCAGCCTGTCATCAGGAGGGTTTGATCAGCCCCAGCATTTT.

This clonotype was recorded many times. A junction end diverges from the germline sequence, so it may reflect a read error. The CDR3 DNA is TGTGCCAGCAGTTTAGCGGGAGGGCCGTTATACGAGCAGTACTTC. This gives the protein CASSLAGGPLYEQYF. The chain has TRBV11-3 and TRBJ2-7, with TRBD2 matching 11 bases. The CDR3 has 15 residues. Germline lookup yields CDR1 SGHNT and CDR2 YENEEA.

This clonotype was seen ten or more times. The genes are TRBV4-1 and TRBJ1-2; a weak D match, TRBD1 (5 bases). V dropped 1 base and J dropped 5 bases, with 17 bases sitting between them. Looked up from germline, CDR1 is MGHRA and CDR2 is YSYEKL. The CDR3 spans 16 residues. The CDR3 DNA is TGCGCCAGCAGCCAAGTGGGGACCGCCTTTGGTTATGGCTACACCTTC. Translating it yields CASSQVGTAFGYGYTF.

This clonotype has a count of ten or more. This chain links TRBV25-1 with TRBJ1-1; tentative D call: TRBD1 (5 bases). The CDR3 spans 13 residues. V lost 4 bases and J lost 10, with 16 bases in between. Germline CDR1 MGHDK, CDR2 SYGVNS. The CDR3 nucleotides read TGTGCCAGCAGTGCACCGGGGGGTTCTAGAGCTTTCTTT. Translated, it gives CASSAPGGSRAFF.

This clonotype was observed many times. J is TRBJ1-6 and V is TRBV6-1; D gene unclear. V was clipped by 0 bases and J by 2 bases, with 5 bases between them. Looked up from germline, CDR1 is MNHNS and CDR2 is SASEGT. The CDR3 has 15 residues. The CDR3 sequence is CASSEARAYNSPLHF. The CDR3 nucleotides read TGTGCCAGCAGTGAAGCACGCGCCTATAATTCACCCCTCCACTTT.

At least ten counts were recorded for this clonotype. This rearrangement joins TRBV12-3 or TRBV12-4 to TRBJ2-3; D not resolved. The CDR3 loop spans 14 amino acids. V lost 6 bases and J 0 bases, leaving 10 bases between the germline ends. The CDR3 nucleotides read TGTGCCAGCAGCCCGGCCGGGAGCACAGATACGCAGTATTTT. It codes for CASSPAGSTDTQYF.

To note about this clonotype: This may arise from a read error, as a much more abundant clone is one base away. This CDR3 fails to terminate in the conserved phenylalanine or tryptophan, so it likely reflects a read error. This rearrangement joins TRBV5-1 to TRBJ1-1; D gene ambiguous. The CDR3 runs to 14 residues. Germline CDR1 reads SGHRS; CDR2 reads YFSETQ. Trimming shortened V by 5 bases and J by 2 bases, and 13 bases separated the two germline ends. Written as DNA, the CDR3 is TGCGCCAGCAGGGCTTGGTCTGAAAACACTGAAGCTTTCTCT. Translated, it gives CASRAWSENTEAFS.

This clonotype has at least ten counts. The J gene is TRBJ1-1, the V gene TRBV12-3 or TRBV12-4, with D perhaps TRBD1 (5 bases). The CDR3 totals 13 residues. Deletions cut 7 bases from V and 8 bases from J, with 17 bases between. The chain's CDR3 is CASNSARWGEAFF. The CDR3 region has the DNA TGTGCCAGCAACAGCGCACGGTGGGGGGAAGCTTTCTTT.

This clonotype was counted many times. This CDR3 is CASSYSPRTSGSKGQFF. The CDR3 DNA reads as TGTGCCAGCAGTTACTCCCCTCGGACTAGCGGGAGTAAGGGGCAGTTCTTC. The V call is TRBV6-5, the J call TRBJ2-1, with 13 nucleotides matching TRBD2. With V trimmed by 0 bases and J by 12 bases, 11 bases remained unmatched. The CDR3 is 17 residues long. CDR1 and CDR2 (germline): MNHEY, SVGAGI.

The chain uses TRBV20-1 and TRBJ1-2; D is possibly TRBD1 (5 bases). This CDR3 region has 13 residues. The germline V gene encodes CDR1 DFQATT and CDR2 SNEGSKA (reference sequence). The V gene lost 0 bases and the J gene lost 4 bases, with 9 bases spanning the gap. CDR3 sequence (DNA): TGCAGTGCTAGAGATGTAGACAGCTATGGCTACACCTTC. The encoded protein is CSARDVDSYGYTF.

In DNA form, the CDR3 reads TGTGCCAGCAGCCCAGGAGCAGGGACGTCTCTTTCAGATACGCAGTATTTT. Its protein is CASSPGAGTSLSDTQYF. The chain is built from TRBV4-2 and TRBJ2-3; the D gene could be TRBD1 or TRBD2 (5 bases each). The germline V gene encodes CDR1 LGHNA and CDR2 YNFKEQ. The V and J ends lost 4 bases and 4 bases respectively, with 21 bases between them. The CDR3 runs 17 residues.

This clonotype was counted many times. The CDR3 protein is CASSPPDTSGTYEQYF. As DNA, the CDR3 is TGTGCCAGCAGCCCTCCGGACACTAGCGGTACCTACGAGCAGTACTTC. The chain uses TRBV3-1 and TRBJ2-7; 8 bases map to TRBD2. The length of the CDR3 is 16 residues. The germline CDR1 and CDR2 sequences are LGHDT and YNNKEL (reference sequence). Trimming at V came to 4 bases and at J to 2 bases, leaving 10 bases not matched to a gene.

The chain uses TRBV11-2 and TRBJ2-1, with D possibly TRBD2 on 6 matching bases. The germline V gene has CDR1 SGHAT and CDR2 FQNNGV. CDR3 size: 15 residues. Trimming took off 4 bases at V and 3 bases at J, with 13 bases between the two ends. CDR3 sequence reads: CASSWLAKNYNEQFF. The CDR3 DNA reads TGTGCCAGCAGCTGGCTAGCGAAAAACTACAATGAGCAGTTCTTC.

This clonotype was observed at least ten times. CDR3 in amino acids: CASSLGLAGGPRQFF. As DNA, the CDR3 is TGTGCCAGCAGTTTAGGACTAGCGGGAGGGCCAAGGCAGTTCTTC. The chain is built from TRBV28 and TRBJ2-1; 15 nucleotides line up with TRBD2. CDR1 and CDR2 (germline): MDHEN, SYDVKM. This CDR3 is built from 15 residues. V was clipped by 2 bases and J by 12 bases; unmatched bases: 5.

This clonotype was counted a few times. This chain uses TRBV29-1 with TRBJ1-2, with D perhaps TRBD1 (5 bases). V gave up 3 bases and J gave up 8 bases, with 7 bases separating them. The CDR3 spans 10 residues. Germline CDR1 and CDR2: SQVTM and ANQGSEA. CDR3 coding DNA: TGCAGCGTTGAGACAGAGGGCTACACCTTC. Protein: CSVETEGYTF.